This T cell receptor beta chain was identified in a study of blood T cell repertoires in COVID-19. Germline loops: CDR1 SSHAT, CDR2 FNYEAQ (reference sequence). V was clipped by 5 bases and J by 5 bases, with 12 bases between them. The CDR3 consists of 13 residues. In the original analysis: Cell counts per sample came from amplifying reference gene primers. TCRdb keeps only in-frame clones here, not all; method: immunoSEQ multiplex PCR. V and J calls and clone size are given by that table; D and trimming were obtained from the DNA. Of tens of thousands of clones listed, around 80% were seen once; the top ten hold 20% to 25%.

This TCR was sampled from a man aged 60-69 years with acute or convalescent COVID-19. The gene calls are TRBV7-7 and TRBJ2-5; perhaps TRBD1 as D (8 bases). Input material: peripheral blood. CDR3: CASSTQGGETQYF. The CDR3 DNA is TGTGCCAGCAGCACACAGGGGGGGGAGACCCAGTACTTC.